These T cell receptor beta chains were read from a single sample in a study of blood T cell repertoires in COVID-19. TCRdb's copy holds only in-frame clones and misses some; the assay was immunoSEQ multiplex PCR. The sample lists 130,000 to 150,000 clones; 88% were seen once. The material sequenced was peripheral blood. The receptors derive from a man aged 50-59 years with active or convalescent COVID-19. CDR3s include the opening cysteine and the closing phenylalanine or tryptophan. A D gene is named only where the DNA matches it firmly. Expanded clones get a size class; other rows say once, few or many, or leave the size out.

d_gene: TRBD2; v_gene: TRBV6-6; j_gene: TRBJ2-1; abundance: -; CDR3aa: CASSYALAGGYNEQFF; CDR3nt: TGTGCCAGCAGTTACGCCCTAGCGGGAGGCTACAATGAGCAGTTCTTC
d_gene: -; v_gene: TRBV9; j_gene: TRBJ1-2; abundance: -; CDR3aa: CASSPVRDYGYTF; CDR3nt: TGTGCCAGCAGCCCCGTCAGGGACTATGGCTACACCTTC
d_gene: -; v_gene: TRBV28; j_gene: TRBJ2-7; abundance: once; CDR3aa: CASSFSLAPYEQYF; CDR3nt: TGTGCCAGCAGTTTCTCCCTAGCTCCCTACGAGCAGTACTTC
d_gene: TRBD2; v_gene: TRBV29-1; j_gene: TRBJ2-7; abundance: few; CDR3aa: CSVDLVGGFSYEQYF; CDR3nt: TGCAGCGTTGATTTGGTGGGGGGGTTCTCCTACGAGCAGTACTTC
d_gene: TRBD1; v_gene: TRBV7-6; j_gene: TRBJ2-7; abundance: -; CDR3aa: CASSLGTGLHEQYF; CDR3nt: TGTGCCAGCAGCTTAGGGACAGGGCTCCACGAGCAGTACTTC
d_gene: -; v_gene: TRBV7-3; j_gene: TRBJ1-1; abundance: -; CDR3aa: CASSRTGSYTEAFF; CDR3nt: TGTGCCAGCAGCCGAACAGGGTCGTACACTGAAGCTTTCTTT
d_gene: -; v_gene: TRBV12-3/TRBV12-4; j_gene: TRBJ2-1; abundance: -; CDR3aa: CASRVGYNEQFF; CDR3nt: TGTGCCAGCAGGGTCGGTTACAATGAGCAGTTCTTC
d_gene: TRBD2; v_gene: TRBV18; j_gene: TRBJ2-1; abundance: -; CDR3aa: CASSPRTSGHNEQFF; CDR3nt: TGTGCCAGCTCACCACGGACTAGCGGCCACAATGAGCAGTTCTTC
d_gene: -; v_gene: TRBV7-8; j_gene: TRBJ1-5; abundance: few; CDR3aa: CASSFQGIQPQHF; CDR3nt: TGTGCCAGCAGCTTCCAGGGGATTCAGCCCCAGCATTTT
d_gene: -; v_gene: TRBV7-9; j_gene: TRBJ2-5; abundance: -; CDR3aa: CASSPLGETQYF; CDR3nt: TGTGCCAGCAGCCCGCTCGGGGAGACCCAGTACTTC
d_gene: -; v_gene: TRBV2; j_gene: TRBJ2-7; abundance: -; CDR3aa: CASSEWGAEYEQYF; CDR3nt: TGTGCCAGCAGTGAATGGGGAGCGGAGTACGAGCAGTACTTC
d_gene: TRBD2; v_gene: TRBV18; j_gene: TRBJ2-7; abundance: -; CDR3aa: CASSIGVAGGTSYEQYF; CDR3nt: TGTGCCAGCTCGATAGGGGTAGCGGGAGGGACCTCCTACGAGCAGTACTTC
d_gene: TRBD1; v_gene: TRBV7-8; j_gene: TRBJ1-3; abundance: -; CDR3aa: CASSPRTGANTIYF; CDR3nt: TGTGCCAGCAGCCCCCGGACAGGGGCAAACACCATATATTTT
d_gene: -; v_gene: TRBV4-1; j_gene: TRBJ1-4; abundance: -; CDR3aa: CASSSRGQVNEKLFF; CDR3nt: TGCGCCAGCAGCTCGAGAGGGCAGGTGAATGAAAAACTGTTTTTT
d_gene: TRBD1; v_gene: TRBV18; j_gene: TRBJ2-7; abundance: -; CDR3aa: CASSEWTGGGEQYF; CDR3nt: TGTGCCAGCTCAGAATGGACAGGGGGCGGCGAGCAGTACTTC
d_gene: -; v_gene: TRBV14; j_gene: TRBJ2-4; abundance: -; CDR3aa: CASSQSAGLAKNIQYF; CDR3nt: TGTGCCAGCAGCCAATCGGCGGGTTTAGCCAAAAACATTCAGTACTTC
d_gene: -; v_gene: TRBV28; j_gene: TRBJ2-6; abundance: -; CDR3aa: CASSSYRVRLSGANVLTF; CDR3nt: TGTGCCAGCAGTTCCTACAGGGTCCGCCTCTCTGGGGCCAACGTCCTGACTTTC
d_gene: -; v_gene: TRBV4-2; j_gene: TRBJ2-7; abundance: -; CDR3aa: CASGAAYEQYF; CDR3nt: TGTGCCTCTGGGGCAGCCTACGAGCAGTACTTC
d_gene: TRBD1; v_gene: TRBV7-9; j_gene: TRBJ2-3; abundance: -; CDR3aa: CASSLGTDPTDTQYF; CDR3nt: TGTGCCAGCAGCCTTGGGACAGACCCCACAGATACGCAGTATTTT
d_gene: TRBD2; v_gene: TRBV5-6; j_gene: TRBJ2-1; abundance: -; CDR3aa: CASSLGIAGSPYNEQFF; CDR3nt: TGTGCCAGCAGCTTGGGAATAGCGGGAAGTCCCTACAATGAGCAGTTCTTC
d_gene: -; v_gene: TRBV5-1; j_gene: TRBJ2-4; abundance: -; CDR3aa: CASSLSARGKNIQYF; CDR3nt: TGCGCCAGCAGCTTGTCAGCCAGGGGTAAAAACATTCAGTACTTC
d_gene: -; v_gene: TRBV30; j_gene: TRBJ1-2; abundance: once; CDR3aa: CAWSILNRNYGYTF; CDR3nt: TGTGCCTGGAGTATCCTCAACAGAAACTATGGCTACACCTTC
d_gene: -; v_gene: TRBV5-8; j_gene: TRBJ2-2; abundance: -; CDR3aa: CASSFAGTGELFF; CDR3nt: TGTGCCAGCAGCTTTGCCGGGACCGGGGAGCTGTTTTTT
d_gene: TRBD1; v_gene: TRBV7-8; j_gene: TRBJ1-3; abundance: -; CDR3aa: CASSPGTAPRGNTIYF; CDR3nt: TGTGCCAGCAGCCCCGGGACAGCGCCCCGTGGAAACACCATATATTTT
d_gene: -; v_gene: TRBV11-2; j_gene: TRBJ2-1; abundance: -; CDR3aa: CASSLGLDEQFF; CDR3nt: TGTGCCAGCAGCCTGGGACTCGATGAGCAGTTCTTC
d_gene: TRBD2; v_gene: TRBV3-1/TRBV3-2; j_gene: TRBJ2-3; abundance: -; CDR3aa: CASSQTRSGRVTDTQYF; CDR3nt: TGTGCCAGCAGCCAAACACGTAGCGGGAGGGTAACAGATACGCAGTATTTT